The 27 T cell receptor beta chains listed next were all sequenced from one sample in a study of blood T cell repertoires in COVID-19. Generated by immunoSEQ multiplex PCR, the TCRdb table keeps only in-frame clones and is missing some. The repertoire holds about 400,000 clones, 65% to 90% seen once, with 7.1% in the top ten. Sequencing used peripheral blood. Every receptor here comes from a woman aged 55-75 years with COVID-19, enrolled during active disease.

V gene TRBV9 combines with J gene TRBJ1-1; D remains unclear. Germline CDR1 reads SGDLS; CDR2 reads YYNGEE. The ends were cut back, 0 bases at V and 1 base at J, with 7 bases in the middle. The CDR3 is made up of 14 amino acids. CDR3 sequence (DNA): TGTGCCAGCAGCGTAGTGCCAGGGAACACTGAAGCTTTCTTT. It encodes CASSVVPGNTEAFF.

J is TRBJ1-6 and V is TRBV7-9; TRBD1 might be the D (5 bases). This CDR3 contains 13 residues. The germline V gene encodes CDR1 SEHNR and CDR2 FQNEAQ (reference sequence). The V end was cut by 5 bases, the J end by 10 bases, with 12 bases between. The CDR3 here is CASSRQPQSPLHF. Here the CDR3 DNA reads TGTGCCAGCAGCCGACAGCCTCAATCACCCCTCCACTTT.

Here the CDR3 reads CASSRASSRGGIYEQYF. The CDR3 region has the DNA TGTGCCAGCAGCCGAGCCTCCAGCCGGGGGGGAATCTACGAGCAGTACTTC. This sequence joins TRBV3-1 (or the pseudogene TRBV3-2) and TRBJ2-7; 8 bases map to TRBD2. Looked up from germline, CDR1 is LGHDT and CDR2 is YNNKEL (reference sequence). Germline trimming cut 4 bases from V and 3 bases from J; bases unmatched to any gene: 14. The CDR3 spans 17 residues.

The CDR3 is CASSSRGQSENIQYF. The CDR3 coding sequence is TGTGCCAGCAGCTCTCGGGGACAGAGTGAAAACATTCAGTACTTC. The chain carries TRBV9 and TRBJ2-4, with 7 positions matching TRBD1. This CDR3 comprises 15 residues. Germline trimming cut 4 bases from V and 5 bases from J; bases unmatched to any gene: 9. The V gene's germline CDR1 is SGDLS and CDR2 YYNGEE.

The rearrangement uses TRBV7-3 and TRBJ1-1, with 7 bases lining up with TRBD1. Trimming removed 3 bases from V and 4 bases from J; junction bases left unmatched: 2. The CDR3 sequence is 13 residues long. Germline CDR1 is SGHTA and CDR2 is FQGTGA. CDR3 protein: CASSLQGGTEAFF. The CDR3 DNA follows: TGTGCCAGCAGCTTGCAGGGGGGCACTGAAGCTTTCTTT.

Written as DNA, the CDR3 is TGTGCCAGCAGTTACGGACGCGGGGGCCGGGATACGCAGTATTTT. It encodes CASSYGRGGRDTQYF. The chain combines TRBV6-2 or TRBV6-3 with TRBJ2-3; D is possibly TRBD2 (7 bases). Trimming cost V 2 bases and J 6 bases, with 15 bases left between them. Germline V gene sequence: CDR1 MNHEY, CDR2 SVGEGT. The CDR3 extends over 15 amino acids.

This chain uses TRBV7-2 with TRBJ1-5; D uncertain. The CDR3 contains 14 residues. Trimming left V 5 bases short and J 0 bases short, with 8 bases between. Germline V gene data show CDR1 as SGHTA and CDR2 as FQGNSA. The CDR3 loop is CASSQYSSNQPQHF. For the CDR3, the DNA is TGTGCCAGCAGCCAATACAGTAGCAATCAGCCCCAGCATTTT.

V gene TRBV7-3 combines with J gene TRBJ2-1; no definite D call. From germline, CDR1 is SGHTA and CDR2 FQGTGA. V dropped 1 base and J dropped 8 bases, with 6 bases sitting between them. The CDR3 spans 12 residues. CDR3: CASSLSYHEQFF. For the CDR3, the DNA is TGTGCCAGCAGCTTAAGTTATCATGAGCAGTTCTTC.

This clone was counted only a few times. The CDR3 here is CASSDSRNTIYF. The CDR3 DNA reads as TGTGCCAGCTCAGACAGCAGAAACACCATATATTTT. The V call is TRBV18, the J call TRBJ1-3, with D possibly TRBD1 on 5 matching bases. The germline gives CDR1 KGHSH, CDR2 LQKENI. The V end was cut by 5 bases, the J end by 5 bases, with 7 bases between. The CDR3 runs to 12 residues.

V is TRBV4-1 and J is TRBJ2-2, with TRBD1 matching over 8 bases. The CDR3 extends over 15 amino acids. The V gene's germline CDR1 is MGHRA and CDR2 YSYEKL. V lost 6 bases to trimming and J lost 3 bases; unmatched junction nucleotides: 6. The CDR3 loop reads CASRPDRGYTGELFF. In DNA form, the CDR3 reads TGCGCCAGCAGACCCGACAGGGGCTACACCGGGGAGCTGTTTTTT.

The CDR3 bases are TGTGCCAGCAGGCCCCCGGGACAGCAAAACATTCAGTACTTC. Translated: CASRPPGQQNIQYF. This chain joins TRBV6-5 and TRBJ2-4; 7 nucleotides match TRBD1. Trimming cost V 6 bases and J 5 bases; bases outside gene matches: 7. CDR1 is MNHEY, CDR2 SVGAGI, per germline. This CDR3 is 14 amino acids long.

CDR3 loop: CASSQHTSGASSYEQYF. Written as DNA, the CDR3 is TGCGCCAGCAGCCAACATACAAGCGGGGCAAGCTCCTACGAGCAGTACTTC. The chain links TRBV4-1 to TRBJ2-7; 7 bases are shared with TRBD2. The CDR3 totals 17 residues. Germline V gene lookup returns CDR1 MGHRA and CDR2 YSYEKL. J lost 0 bases, V lost 2 bases, and 10 bases had no gene match.

The chain couples TRBV18 to TRBJ2-3, with TRBD2 matching over 10 bases. The germline CDR1 and CDR2 sequences are KGHSH and LQKENI. CDR3 size: 17 residues. V trimming: 2 bases; J trimming: 2 bases; junction bases outside the gene matches: 7. CDR3 residues: CASSPWPTSGVTDTQYF. The CDR3 nucleotides are TGTGCCAGCTCACCATGGCCAACTAGCGGGGTCACAGATACGCAGTATTTT. Complete variable domain (other parts from reference TRBV18 and TRBJ2-3): NAGVMQNPRHLVRRRGQEARLRCSPMKGHSHVYWYRQLPEEGLKFMVYLQKENIIDESGMPKERFSAEFPKEGPSILRIQQVVRGDSAAYFCASSPWPTSGVTDTQYFGPGTRLTVL.

DNA of the CDR3: TGTGCCTGGAGTTGGAATAGCGAAGCTTTCTTT. Its protein product is CAWSWNSEAFF. This chain joins TRBV30 and TRBJ1-1, with no clear D. The CDR3 is 11 amino acids. CDR1 and CDR2 (germline): GTSNPN, SVGIG (reference sequence). Between the trimmed V and J ends, which lost 2 bases and 8 bases, there was a span of 9 bases.

The chain employs TRBV27 and TRBJ1-1; the D gene is possibly TRBD1 (5 bases). This CDR3 is built from 14 residues. V dropped 8 bases and J dropped 7 bases, with 20 bases sitting between them. Germline V gene lookup returns CDR1 MNHEY and CDR2 SMNVEV (reference sequence). CDR3 DNA: TGTGCCAGCTACGCTCTAGGAGGGGTGAGTGAAGCTTTCTTT. Translated, it gives CASYALGGVSEAFF.

The chain couples TRBV6-2 or TRBV6-3 to TRBJ2-2, with a weak D call TRBD1 (7 bases). Per germline, CDR1 MNHEY and CDR2 SVGEGT. V dropped 2 bases and J dropped 6 bases, with 10 bases sitting between them. This CDR3 comprises 14 residues. CDR3 sequence: CASSYVRGAGELFF. CDR3 in DNA: TGTGCCAGCAGTTACGTCAGGGGGGCCGGGGAGCTGTTTTTT.

This rearrangement joins TRBV6-2 or TRBV6-3 to TRBJ2-7; unclear D gene. The CDR3 length is 11 residues. Trimming removed 5 bases from V and 3 bases from J, with 5 bases in between. Looked up from germline, CDR1 is MNHEY and CDR2 is SVGEGT. Here the CDR3 DNA reads TGTGCCAGCAGTCCGTACTACGAGCAGTACTTC. Translating it yields CASSPYYEQYF.

The genes are TRBV4-1 and TRBJ2-1, with TRBD2 as a possible D gene (5 bases). The germline V gene encodes CDR1 MGHRA and CDR2 YSYEKL. The CDR3 spans 17 residues. The ends were cut back, 1 base at V and 5 bases at J, with 18 bases in the middle. CDR3 sequence reads: CASSQGSLGLVHNEQFF. DNA of the CDR3: TGCGCCAGCAGCCAAGGCTCCCTTGGACTTGTACACAATGAGCAGTTCTTC.

The chain joins TRBV7-3 to TRBJ2-5; D perhaps matches TRBD1 (6 bases). V lost 2 bases and J lost 5, with 9 bases in between. The germline V gene has CDR1 SGHTA and CDR2 FQGTGA. This CDR3 region has 13 residues. CDR3 region: CASSLSTGETQYF. CDR3 sequence (DNA): TGTGCCAGCAGCTTATCCACAGGGGAGACCCAGTACTTC.

The CDR3 region is CASSPTAALGLDQPQHF. The CDR3 nucleotides are TGCGCCAGCAGTCCCACTGCGGCATTGGGGCTAGATCAGCCCCAGCATTTT. The rearrangement uses TRBV23-1 and TRBJ1-5; tentative D call: TRBD1 (5 bases). TRBV23-1 falls under the ORF class, with uncertain function. This CDR3 has 17 amino acids. Trimming pared 4 bases from V and 5 bases from J, leaving 21 bases between.

The chain joins TRBV4-1 to TRBJ1-2, with TRBD1 matching 9 bases. Germline values: CDR1 MGHRA, CDR2 YSYEKL. The CDR3 contains 14 residues. The J segment lost 8 bases and the V segment lost 0 bases, leaving 4 bases of the junction unmatched. In nucleotides, the CDR3 is TGCGCCAGCAGCCAAGAGGACAGGGGTTTAGGCTACACCTTC. The encoded protein is CASSQEDRGLGYTF.

This chain joins TRBV19 and TRBJ1-2, with 7 nucleotides matching TRBD1. The CDR3 consists of 15 residues. The trim removed 2 bases at V and 4 bases at J, leaving 7 bases unmatched. In germline, CDR1 is LNHDA, CDR2 SQIVND (reference sequence). The DNA for the CDR3 is TGTGCCAGTAGTATACTAGAGGACAGGAGCTATGGCTACACCTTC. It codes for CASSILEDRSYGYTF.

This clone was observed once. V is TRBV6-5 and J is TRBJ2-4, with a weak D call TRBD1 (5 bases). Germline V gene lookup returns CDR1 MNHEY and CDR2 SVGAGI. CDR3 length: 14 amino acids. V was clipped by 2 bases and J by 6 bases, with 11 bases between them. The DNA for the CDR3 is TGTGCCAGCAGTTACGGGCAGGGCCGAAACATTCAGTACTTC. Its protein product is CASSYGQGRNIQYF.

The rearrangement joins TRBV12-3 or TRBV12-4 to TRBJ2-4; 10 positions match TRBD1. V trimming: 3 bases; J trimming: 10 bases; junction bases outside the gene matches: 3. This CDR3 is 13 amino acids long. This chain's CDR3 is CASSLGQGLIQYF. In DNA form, the CDR3 reads TGTGCCAGCAGTTTGGGACAGGGGCTTATTCAGTACTTC.

The V gene is TRBV10-3, the J gene TRBJ2-7; 7 bases map to TRBD1. The germline V gene has CDR1 ENHRY and CDR2 SYGVKD. V was pared by 5 bases and J by 6 bases, with 4 bases of the junction left unmatched. The CDR3 sequence is 12 residues long. The CDR3, as DNA: TGTGCCATCAGTTTGGGACAGCGCGAGCAGTACTTC. Translating gives CAISLGQREQYF.

The V and J genes are TRBV7-9 and TRBJ2-3; 11 bases align to TRBD2. Germline V lookup: CDR1 SEHNR, CDR2 FQNEAQ (reference sequence). After removal of 1 base from V and 5 bases from J, the junction contained 5 bases not matched to a gene. The CDR3 is 16 amino acids. The CDR3 is CASSLGLLAGEDTQYF. CDR3 bases: TGTGCCAGCAGCTTAGGGCTACTAGCGGGGGAAGATACGCAGTATTTT.

This clone has more than one count but fewer than ten. Within the sample, other DNA sequences also encode this same CDR3. The chain couples TRBV30 to TRBJ1-1, with D unclear. There are 13 residues in the CDR3. CDR1 and CDR2 (germline): GTSNPN, SVGIG (reference sequence). V dropped 0 bases and J dropped 1 base, with 6 bases sitting between them. CDR3 sequence reads: CAWSVAENTEAFF. CDR3 sequence (DNA): TGTGCCTGGAGTGTGGCAGAGAACACTGAAGCTTTCTTT.